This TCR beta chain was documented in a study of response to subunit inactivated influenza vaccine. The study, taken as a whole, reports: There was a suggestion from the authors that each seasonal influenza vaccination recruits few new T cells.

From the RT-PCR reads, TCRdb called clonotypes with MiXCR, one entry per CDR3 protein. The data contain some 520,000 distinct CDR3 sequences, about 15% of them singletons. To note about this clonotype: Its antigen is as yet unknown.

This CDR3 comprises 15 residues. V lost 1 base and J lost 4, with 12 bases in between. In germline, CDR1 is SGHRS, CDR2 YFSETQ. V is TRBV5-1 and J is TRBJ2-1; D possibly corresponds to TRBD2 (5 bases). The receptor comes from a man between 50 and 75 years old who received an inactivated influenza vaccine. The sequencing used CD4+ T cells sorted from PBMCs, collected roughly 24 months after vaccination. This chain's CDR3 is CASSLIASSYNEQFF. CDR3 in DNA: TGCGCCAGCAGCTTGATAGCGAGTTCATACAATGAGCAGTTCTTC.